This T cell receptor beta chain was documented in a study of blood T cells in healthy people across ages. Isolated PBMCs totaled at least 6 million in each sample. Through a sample-barcoded 5' primer and a J-beta primer mix, a second PCR was run for 7 to 11 cycles. Each cDNA molecule received a tag from a template-switch adaptor that had 12 random nucleotides. TCRdb passed the 5' RACE reads through MiXCR, listing each CDR3 protein once. Here the sample spans hundreds of thousands of distinct CDR3 sequences, roughly half being singletons. This CDR3 contains 17 residues. The germline V gene has CDR1 MNHEY and CDR2 SMNVEV (reference sequence). The germline V and J ends were trimmed by 1 base and 3 bases, with 18 bases remaining between them. Study-wide findings and caveats: Researchers said unsorted PBMCs prevented a conclusive naive versus antigen-experienced comparison.

The sample holds a few counts of this clonotype. Its antigen is not identified. This clonotype was obtained from a woman of 80 years or more in good health. Sequenced: blood. The chain links TRBV27 to TRBJ1-1; TRBD1 is a possible D gene (6 bases). Written as DNA, the CDR3 is TGTGCCAGCAGTTTATTGGGGGCCCCCCTAATGGACACTGAAGCTTTCTTT. Amino acid sequence: CASSLLGAPLMDTEAFF.